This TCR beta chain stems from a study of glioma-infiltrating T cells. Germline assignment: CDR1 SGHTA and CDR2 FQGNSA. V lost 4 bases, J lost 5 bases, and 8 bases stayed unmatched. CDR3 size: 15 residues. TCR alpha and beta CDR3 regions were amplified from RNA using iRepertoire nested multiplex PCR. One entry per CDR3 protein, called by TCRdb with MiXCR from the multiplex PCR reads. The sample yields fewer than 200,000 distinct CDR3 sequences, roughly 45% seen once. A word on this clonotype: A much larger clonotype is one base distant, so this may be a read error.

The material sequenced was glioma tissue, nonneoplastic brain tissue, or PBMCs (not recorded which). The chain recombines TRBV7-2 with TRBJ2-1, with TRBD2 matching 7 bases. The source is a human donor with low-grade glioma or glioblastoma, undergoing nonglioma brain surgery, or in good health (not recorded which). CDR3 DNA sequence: TGTGCCAGCAGCTATAAGACTAGCTGGAACAATGAGCAGTTCTTC. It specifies CASSYKTSWNNEQFF.